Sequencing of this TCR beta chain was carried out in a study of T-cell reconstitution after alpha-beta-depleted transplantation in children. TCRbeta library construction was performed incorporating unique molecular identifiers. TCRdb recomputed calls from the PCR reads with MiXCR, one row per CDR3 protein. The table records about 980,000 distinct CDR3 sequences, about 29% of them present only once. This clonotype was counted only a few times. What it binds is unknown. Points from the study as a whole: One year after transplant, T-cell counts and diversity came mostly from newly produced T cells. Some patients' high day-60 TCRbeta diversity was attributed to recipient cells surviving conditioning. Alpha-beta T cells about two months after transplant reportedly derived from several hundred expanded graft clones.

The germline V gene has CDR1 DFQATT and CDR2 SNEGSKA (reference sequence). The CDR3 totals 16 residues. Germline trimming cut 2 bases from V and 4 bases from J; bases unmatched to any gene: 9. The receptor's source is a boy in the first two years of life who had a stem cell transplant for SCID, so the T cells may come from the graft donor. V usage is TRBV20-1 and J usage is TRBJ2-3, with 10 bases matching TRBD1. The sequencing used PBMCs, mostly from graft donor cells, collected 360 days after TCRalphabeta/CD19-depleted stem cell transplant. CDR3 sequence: CSARLPGQGRPDTQYF. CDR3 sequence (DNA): TGCAGTGCTAGATTGCCGGGACAGGGGAGGCCAGATACGCAGTATTTT.